The 13 T cell receptor beta chains in this list originate from one sample, sequenced in a study of OX40 agonist ivuxolimab in advanced cancers. Here immunoSEQ multiplex PCR was the method, and the copy in TCRdb shows in-frame clones only, minus some. The top ten hold around 0.49% of the sample, which has under 100,000 clones, roughly four fifths seen once. The sample was CD4+ or CD8+ T cells sorted from blood, taken in a trial of the OX40 agonist ivuxolimab. These receptors were taken from an adult with an advanced solid tumor such as melanoma, head and neck, liver or kidney cancer.

This chain joins TRBV29-1 and TRBJ1-5; possible D gene TRBD1, 5 bases. V lost 5 bases, J lost 7 bases, and 15 bases lay in between. Germline V gene lookup returns CDR1 SQVTM and CDR2 ANQGSEA. This CDR3 comprises 13 residues. The CDR3 nucleotides read TGCAGCGTTTCAGAGGGGCTGGGACAGCCCCAGCATTTT. It translates to CSVSEGLGQPQHF.

The chain recombines TRBV7-2 with TRBJ2-2; no clear D gene. V lost 5 bases, J lost 5 bases, and 15 bases lay in between. From germline, CDR1 is SGHTA and CDR2 FQGNSA. The CDR3 runs to 15 residues. The CDR3 nucleotides read TGTGCCAGCAGCACCCGACTTACGGCGACCGGGGAGCTGTTTTTT. Encoded protein: CASSTRLTATGELFF.

The J gene is TRBJ2-7, the V gene TRBV2, with TRBD2 identical over 7 bases. The J segment lost 4 bases and the V segment lost 6 bases, leaving 0 bases of the junction unmatched. Germline loops: CDR1 SNHLY, CDR2 FYNNEI. CDR3 size: 11 residues. CDR3 loop: CASRGGYEQYF. CDR3 sequence (DNA): TGTGCCAGCAGGGGGGGGTACGAGCAGTACTTC. Variable domain in full (rest from reference TRBV2 and TRBJ2-7): EPEVTQTPSHQVTQMGQEVILRCVPISNHLYFYWYRQILGQKVEFLVSFYNNEISEKSEIFDDQFSVERPDGSNFTLKIRSTKLEDSAMYFCASRGGYEQYFGPGTRLTVT.

The chain employs TRBV6-5 and TRBJ2-7; no definite D call. Germline V gives CDR1 MNHEY, CDR2 SVGAGI. The CDR3 consists of 10 residues. Between the trimmed V and J ends, which lost 8 bases and 4 bases, there was a span of 6 bases. CDR3 loop: CASGVYEQYF. CDR3 nucleotides: TGTGCCAGCGGGGTTTACGAGCAGTACTTC.

This chain's CDR3 is CASSLVWTNKANTGELFF. In DNA form, the CDR3 reads TGTGCCAGCAGCTTAGTATGGACTAACAAAGCCAACACCGGGGAGCTGTTTTTT. The chain couples TRBV7-9 to TRBJ2-2, with a tentative D call TRBD2 (6 bases). CDR3 length: 18 amino acids. The germline V gene has CDR1 SEHNR and CDR2 FQNEAQ (reference sequence). The ends were cut back, 1 base at V and 2 bases at J, with 17 bases in the middle.

The rearrangement links TRBV7-2 to TRBJ1-4; 10 nucleotides match TRBD1. The CDR3 length is 16 residues. Germline loops: CDR1 SGHTA, CDR2 FQGNSA. V shed 3 bases and J 5 bases; nucleotides not matched to a gene: 6. CDR3 nucleotide sequence: TGTGCCAGCAGCTTCCCACCGGGACAGGGGAATGAAAAACTGTTTTTT. The encoded protein is CASSFPPGQGNEKLFF.

J is TRBJ1-2 and V is TRBV5-6; 11 positions agree with TRBD1. CDR1 is SGHDT and CDR2 is YYEEEE in the germline V gene. There are 16 residues in the CDR3. J lost 5 bases, V lost 0 bases, and 6 bases had no gene match. The CDR3 sequence is CASSLVGQGEWYGYTF. The CDR3 DNA is TGTGCCAGCAGCTTGGTGGGACAGGGGGAATGGTATGGCTACACCTTC.

V is TRBV10-3 and J is TRBJ2-5; 7 bases fit TRBD1. V lost 10 bases and J lost 4; bases outside the gene matches: 12. CDR3 size: 14 residues. Germline V gene sequence: CDR1 ENHRY, CDR2 SYGVKD. Here the CDR3 reads CATRGRARRETQYF. In nucleotides, the CDR3 is TGTGCCACTAGGGGGCGGGCCCGCCGAGAGACCCAGTACTTC.

The sample holds one count of this clone. The V gene is TRBV5-5, the J gene TRBJ2-5; D gene ambiguous. V lost 0 bases and J 2 bases, leaving 2 bases between the germline ends. The CDR3 runs 12 residues. The V gene's germline CDR1 is SGHKS and CDR2 YYEKEE (reference sequence). The CDR3 region has the DNA TGTGCCAGCAGCTTGGATCAAGAGACCCAGTACTTC. It encodes CASSLDQETQYF. The full variable domain, completed using reference TRBV5-5 and TRBJ2-5, is DAGVTQSPTHLIKTRGQQVTLRCSPISGHKSVSWYQQVLGQGPQFIFQYYEKEERGRGNFPDRFSARQFPNYSSELNVNALLLGDSALYLCASSLDQETQYFGPGTRLLVL.

This clone came up a few times. The chain has TRBV6-5 and TRBJ1-1; D remains ambiguous. The ends were cut back, 6 bases at V and 4 bases at J, with 12 bases in the middle. The CDR3 has 13 residues. CDR1 and CDR2 (germline): MNHEY, SVGAGI. The chain's CDR3 is CASRPRAVTEAFF. CDR3 nucleotides: TGTGCCAGCAGACCACGAGCGGTCACTGAAGCTTTCTTT.

This chain uses TRBV4-3 with TRBJ2-2; TRBD2 agrees at 8 bases. This CDR3 is 16 amino acids long. V lost 4 bases to trimming and J lost 1 base; unmatched junction nucleotides: 5. Germline loops: CDR1 LGHNA, CDR2 YSLEER. The CDR3 DNA reads as TGCGCCAGCAGCCCAGCGGGGGCAGGGAACACCGGGGAGCTGTTTTTT. Protein: CASSPAGAGNTGELFF.

The V and J genes are TRBV6-5 and TRBJ2-5; D is possibly TRBD2 (6 bases). The length of the CDR3 is 13 residues. Looked up from germline, CDR1 is MNHEY and CDR2 is SVGAGI. V dropped 7 bases and J dropped 6 bases, with 15 bases sitting between them. CDR3 protein: CASKDYLIKTQYF. The CDR3 DNA sequence: TGTGCCAGCAAGGACTATCTCATTAAGACCCAGTACTTC.

The gene calls are TRBV5-1 and TRBJ1-2; a possible D gene is TRBD1 (6 bases). Germline CDR1 SGHRS, CDR2 YFSETQ. The CDR3 covers 17 residues. V was pared by 4 bases and J by 3 bases, with 22 bases between. CDR3 in DNA: TGCGCCAGCAGCCAAGACGCATACAGGGAGGGGGACTATGGCTACACCTTC. This sequence encodes CASSQDAYREGDYGYTF.